This T cell receptor (beta chain) was sequenced during a study of blood T cell repertoires in COVID-19. Study summary: The analysed material was cDNA or gDNA that came from T cells, B-cell-depleted T cells, or PBMCs.

The CDR3 length is 16 residues. The germline gives CDR1 LGHNA, CDR2 YSLEER. V was trimmed by 0 bases and J by 2 bases, leaving 13 bases between them. Libraries were prepared by immunoSEQ multiplex PCR; TCRdb keeps only in-frame clonotypes and omits some of them. This table has approximately 45,000 clones, roughly 86% appearing once. V is TRBV4-3 and J is TRBJ1-2, with D possibly being TRBD1 (5 bases). The sequencing sample was made of peripheral blood. The source is a human donor in a cohort sampled during active COVID-19. This CDR3 is CASSQERGVANYGYTF. The CDR3 DNA sequence: TGCGCCAGCAGCCAAGAACGGGGGGTGGCCAACTATGGCTACACCTTC.